This TCR beta chain was observed in a study of shared clonotypes between healthy human individuals. Source study methods: Owing to the provision of junction-only sequences devoid of quality scores by immunoSEQ, filtering differed. The data were produced by immunoSEQ multiplex PCR, yet TCRdb's version contains in-frame clones alone and is incomplete. V, J and clone size reflect that table, while D and trimming were determined from the DNA. The table shows around 1.1 million clones, with around 78% occurring only once. CDR1 is LNHNV, CDR2 YYDKDF, per germline (reference sequence). Trimming cost V 7 bases and J 0 bases, with 13 bases left between them. The length of the CDR3 is 16 residues.

Sequencing was done on a sample of memory CD4+ T cells from PBMCs. Subset: CD45RA-negative fraction. The chain couples TRBV15 to TRBJ2-6, with D unresolved. The source of this sequence is a man between 18 and 35 years old in good health. Some clones in this sample may be carry-over from other donors' samples. CDR3 nucleotide sequence: TGTGCCACCATACGGGTTGGAAGCTCTGGGGCCAACGTCCTGACTTTC. Protein: CATIRVGSSGANVLTF.